These 25 T cell receptor beta chains originate from one sample sequenced in a study of blood T cell repertoires in COVID-19. TCRdb's copy holds only in-frame clones and misses some; the assay was immunoSEQ multiplex PCR. Counted here are around 220,000 clones, approximately 86% occurring once; the ten biggest clones make up approximately 10%. The sequenced material came from peripheral blood. These receptors were taken from a woman in her forties or fifties with COVID-19, enrolled during active disease.

This clone was seen repeatedly, ten times or more. The rearrangement joins TRBV7-6 to TRBJ2-3, with D perhaps TRBD2 (7 bases). Trimming took off 5 bases at V and 0 bases at J, with 12 bases between the two ends. The germline V gene encodes CDR1 SGHVS and CDR2 FNYEAQ. The CDR3 has 15 amino acids. The DNA of the CDR3 is TGTGCCAGCAGCCGGAGGGGGGGGAGCACAGATACGCAGTATTTT. Residues: CASSRRGGSTDTQYF.

The chain has TRBV7-8 and TRBJ1-1; D remains ambiguous. This CDR3 region has 16 residues. The V gene's germline CDR1 is SGHVS and CDR2 FQNEAQ. Trimming removed 2 bases at V and 0 bases at J, with 13 bases between. CDR3 DNA: TGTGCCAGCAGCTTATTTGCAGGTACGGTGAACACTGAAGCTTTCTTT. Amino acid sequence: CASSLFAGTVNTEAFF.

This clone was observed a single time. The V call is TRBV5-6, the J call TRBJ1-2; TRBD1 aligns across 7 bases. This CDR3 region has 15 residues. Germline CDR1 and CDR2: SGHDT and YYEEEE. J gave up 0 bases and V 0 bases, and 2 bases lay outside the gene matches. CDR3 amino acids: CASSLGDRSNYGYTF. As DNA, the CDR3 is TGTGCCAGCAGCTTGGGGGACAGATCTAACTATGGCTACACCTTC.

The count of this clone is one. The chain links TRBV3-1 (or the pseudogene TRBV3-2) to TRBJ2-3; 7 nucleotides align to TRBD2. The V segment lost 1 base and the J segment 4 bases; nucleotides outside the gene matches: 11. Germline CDR1 reads LGHDT; CDR2 reads YNNKEL (reference sequence). This CDR3 comprises 17 residues. CDR3 in DNA: TGTGCCAGCAGCCAAGGGAGAACTAGCGTGTTCGCAGATACGCAGTATTTT. Residues: CASSQGRTSVFADTQYF.

This chain connects TRBV6-4 to TRBJ1-4; TRBD1 matches at 8 bases. CDR1 MRHNA and CDR2 SNTAGT come from the germline V gene. CDR3 size: 14 residues. V gave up 2 bases and J gave up 12 bases; unmatched junction bases: 8. DNA for the CDR3: TGTGCCAGCAGTGACAGAGGGACAGGTTTGGAACTGTTTTTT. Its translation is CASSDRGTGLELFF.

The chain carries TRBV6-6 and TRBJ1-2; 8 positions agree with TRBD1. Germline V gives CDR1 MNHNY, CDR2 SVGAGI (reference sequence). With V trimmed by 2 bases and J by 7 bases, 9 bases remained unmatched. CDR3 length: 15 residues. The CDR3 DNA reads TGTGCCAGCAGTTACAGAGACAGGGGAAGGAGTGGCTACACCTTC. The encoded protein is CASSYRDRGRSGYTF.

The chain has TRBV2 and TRBJ2-3; TRBD2 matches 14 bases. The CDR3 covers 17 residues. CDR1 and CDR2 (germline): SNHLY, FYNNEI. The V gene end was trimmed by 6 bases and the J gene end by 2 bases; junction bases not matched to a gene: 7. CDR3 in amino acids: CASSGPGLAGATDTQYF. For the CDR3, the DNA is TGTGCCAGCAGCGGGCCGGGACTAGCGGGGGCCACAGATACGCAGTATTTT.

CDR3 nucleotide sequence: TGTGCCAGCTCACCACCGGCGGCCCGGGGGAATCAGCCCCAGCATTTT. This translates into CASSPPAARGNQPQHF. This chain links TRBV18 with TRBJ1-5; D is possibly TRBD1 (5 bases). V dropped 0 bases and J dropped 4 bases, with 13 bases sitting between them. CDR3 length: 16 residues. The germline CDR1 and CDR2 sequences are KGHSH and LQKENI.

The rearrangement uses TRBV6-2 or TRBV6-3 and TRBJ2-3, with 9 bases that match TRBD1. V lost 5 bases and J lost 1; bases outside the gene matches: 4. Germline V gene sequence: CDR1 MNHEY, CDR2 SVGEGT. The CDR3 spans 15 residues. The chain's CDR3 is CASSRQGGGTDTQYF. CDR3 bases: TGTGCCAGCAGTAGACAGGGGGGGGGCACAGATACGCAGTATTTT.

The chain combines TRBV5-1 with TRBJ1-2, with 11 bases identical to TRBD1. There are 19 residues in the CDR3. Germline trimming cut 4 bases from V and 4 bases from J; bases unmatched to any gene: 18. Germline assignment: CDR1 SGHRS and CDR2 YFSETQ. The CDR3 reads CASSPEGRDRGKPPYGYTF. The CDR3 DNA is TGCGCCAGCAGCCCCGAGGGCCGGGACAGGGGGAAACCGCCCTATGGCTACACCTTC.

CDR3 sequence: CASSTNIEALTQYF. For the CDR3, the DNA is TGTGCCAGTAGCACCAATATCGAAGCCCTTACGCAGTATTTT. The V gene is TRBV19, the J gene TRBJ2-3; no reliable D call. Germline loops: CDR1 LNHDA, CDR2 SQIVND (reference sequence). This CDR3 is built from 14 residues. V shed 6 bases and J shed 8 bases, with 18 bases lying between them.

CDR3 residues: CASSYSSRGVRGANVLTF. The CDR3, as DNA: TGTGCCAGCAGTTACTCTTCCAGGGGAGTAAGGGGGGCCAACGTCCTGACTTTC. The chain has TRBV6-2 or TRBV6-3 and TRBJ2-6, with a weak D call TRBD1 (6 bases). CDR3 length: 18 amino acids. Germline V gene data show CDR1 as MNHEY and CDR2 as SVGEGT. Trimming pared 0 bases from V and 4 bases from J, leaving 16 bases between.

The chain combines TRBV27 with TRBJ2-1, with D possibly TRBD1 on 6 matching bases. The CDR3 contains 14 residues. The V gene's germline CDR1 is MNHEY and CDR2 SMNVEV (reference sequence). V gave up 6 bases and J gave up 13 bases, with 22 bases separating them. The CDR3 loop reads CASRGVEQGIYQFF. The CDR3 DNA follows: TGTGCCAGCAGGGGGGTGGAACAGGGTATATATCAGTTCTTC.

The chain links TRBV11-2 to TRBJ1-2, with D possibly being TRBD1 (6 bases). The CDR3 runs to 15 residues. CDR1 is SGHAT and CDR2 is FQNNGV in the germline V gene. The germline V and J ends were trimmed by 2 bases and 3 bases, with 13 bases remaining between them. In nucleotides, the CDR3 is TGTGCCAGCAGCTTAATAGGGAGGGGGTACTATGGCTACACCTTC. Translated: CASSLIGRGYYGYTF.

In regard to this clone: The same CDR3 is also encoded by other DNA sequences in this sample. The V call is TRBV30, the J call TRBJ1-1, with no clear D. Germline V gives CDR1 GTSNPN, CDR2 SVGIG (reference sequence). Deletions cut 0 bases from V and 1 base from J, with 9 bases between. The CDR3 sequence is 14 residues long. In nucleotides, the CDR3 is TGTGCCTGGAGTGTACTGGGAGGGAACACTGAAGCTTTCTTT. Its protein is CAWSVLGGNTEAFF.

This clone was seen once. CDR3 DNA: TGTGCCAGCAGCCAATCCGGGACAGGGGGCAATCAGCCCCAGCATTTT. This sequence encodes CASSQSGTGGNQPQHF. This sequence joins TRBV3-1 (or the pseudogene TRBV3-2) and TRBJ1-5, with TRBD1 identical over 10 bases. This CDR3 contains 16 residues. Trimming at V came to 2 bases and at J to 2 bases, leaving 3 bases not matched to a gene. Germline CDR1 is LGHDT and CDR2 is YNNKEL (reference sequence).

This clone was seen more than once but under ten times. The rearrangement links TRBV30 to TRBJ1-6; 7 bases match TRBD1. With V trimmed by 2 bases and J by 7 bases, 5 bases remained unmatched. The CDR3 is made up of 14 amino acids. Germline-derived CDR1 and CDR2 are GTSNPN and SVGIG (reference sequence). CDR3 loop: CAWSYRGNNSPLHF. CDR3 nucleotide sequence: TGTGCCTGGAGTTACAGGGGAAACAATTCACCCCTCCACTTT.

The chain recombines TRBV19 with TRBJ2-7; D is unclear. Germline assignment: CDR1 LNHDA and CDR2 SQIVND (reference sequence). The CDR3 runs 15 residues. V dropped 1 base and J dropped 3 bases, with 13 bases sitting between them. The CDR3 here is CASSIGPQLVYEQYV. The CDR3 DNA reads as TGTGCCAGTAGTATAGGCCCACAGCTCGTCTACGAGCAGTACGTC.

This rearrangement joins TRBV25-1 to TRBJ1-6; possibly TRBD1 for D (5 bases). Germline V gene lookup returns CDR1 MGHDK and CDR2 SYGVNS. Trimming removed 4 bases from V and 6 bases from J, with 13 bases in between. The CDR3 totals 15 residues. The CDR3 region is CASSVGGVGNSPLHF. CDR3 in DNA: TGTGCCAGCAGTGTCGGGGGAGTGGGTAATTCACCCCTCCACTTT.

This rearrangement joins TRBV18 to TRBJ1-1; 7 bases map to TRBD1. The germline gives CDR1 KGHSH, CDR2 LQKENI. The V segment lost 2 bases and the J segment 5 bases; nucleotides outside the gene matches: 8. This CDR3 has 15 residues. CDR3 sequence: CASSPTKQGETEAFF. Written as DNA, the CDR3 is TGTGCCAGCTCACCAACGAAGCAGGGGGAAACTGAAGCTTTCTTT.

The chain links TRBV19 to TRBJ2-6; 10 bases line up with TRBD1. This CDR3 has 18 residues. Germline assignment: CDR1 LNHDA and CDR2 SQIVND (reference sequence). J was trimmed by 0 bases and V by 4 bases; bases with no gene match: 6. The chain's CDR3 is CASSRSGTGVSGANVLTF. As DNA, the CDR3 is TGTGCCAGTAGTAGATCCGGGACAGGGGTCTCTGGGGCCAACGTCCTGACTTTC.

The V call is TRBV7-8, the J call TRBJ1-2, with no clear D. Trimming shortened V by 7 bases and J by 4 bases, and 19 bases separated the two germline ends. This CDR3 has 15 amino acids. Germline V gives CDR1 SGHVS, CDR2 FQNEAQ. The CDR3 protein is CASTPGPRTVYGYTF. The CDR3 coding sequence is TGTGCCAGCACCCCTGGGCCTCGAACAGTCTATGGCTACACCTTC.

The chain employs TRBV19 and TRBJ2-1, with a possible D match to TRBD1 (6 bases). V lost 4 bases and J lost 8, with 12 bases in between. Looked up from germline, CDR1 is LNHDA and CDR2 is SQIVND (reference sequence). The CDR3 totals 13 residues. The chain's CDR3 is CASSRGRWDEQFF. The CDR3 DNA reads TGTGCCAGTAGTAGGGGGCGCTGGGATGAGCAGTTCTTC. The variable domain in full, completed from reference TRBV19 and TRBJ2-1, reads DGGITQSPKYLFRKEGQNVTLSCEQNLNHDAMYWYRQDPGQGLRLIYYSQIVNDFQKGDIAEGYSVSREKKESFPLTVTSAQKNPTAFYLCASSRGRWDEQFFGPGTRLTVL.

The chain recombines TRBV9 with TRBJ2-1; 8 positions agree with TRBD2. V was pared by 5 bases and J by 3 bases, with 4 bases of the junction left unmatched. This CDR3 has 14 amino acids. Germline assignment: CDR1 SGDLS and CDR2 YYNGEE. The CDR3 loop reads CASSKSGGYNEQFF. The CDR3 DNA follows: TGTGCCAGCAGTAAGAGCGGGGGCTACAATGAGCAGTTCTTC.

The rearrangement links TRBV6-1 to TRBJ1-1; weak D call: TRBD1 (5 bases). Germline V gene data show CDR1 as MNHNS and CDR2 as SASEGT. V was pared by 1 base and J by 2 bases, with 11 bases between. The CDR3 extends over 15 amino acids. CDR3 sequence (DNA): TGTGCCAGCAGTGAAGGAAGGGGTAGAAACACTGAAGCTTTCTTT. It specifies CASSEGRGRNTEAFF.